This T cell receptor (beta chain) is drawn from a study of T cell repertoires in cytomegalovirus infection. Study at large: Selected CMV epitopes included recently identified HLA-C-restricted ones as well as well-studied HLA-B-restricted ones. Indicated by public TCR beta signatures were CMV infection and matching HLA type.

TCRdb re-called the reads through MiXCR, storing one row per CDR3 protein. Of a few hundred thousand distinct CDR3 sequences detected, about 39% appear once; the ten largest clones hold around 46%. Trimming stripped 2 bases from V and 5 bases from J, with 10 bases between. This CDR3 region has 13 residues. The germline V gene has CDR1 SGHTA and CDR2 FQGNSA. This clonotype was observed at least ten times. Antigen: not known. Study findings and constraints: Using cumulative public TCR beta family frequency, the authors identified those who carried CMV together with the relevant HLA. Clonotypes of TCR beta that were HLA-C-restricted and CMV-specific dominated the ex vivo response.

This sample comprised cultured PBMCs, obtained from culture after CMV antigen stimulation. The genes are TRBV7-2 and TRBJ2-7; possibly TRBD2 for D (7 bases). The receptor comes from a human donor in good health (CMV status not recorded). Some clones in this sample may be carry-over from other donors' samples. In DNA, the CDR3 is TGTGCCAGCAGCTTAAGGGGGGGTCACGAGCAGTACTTC. It translates to CASSLRGGHEQYF.